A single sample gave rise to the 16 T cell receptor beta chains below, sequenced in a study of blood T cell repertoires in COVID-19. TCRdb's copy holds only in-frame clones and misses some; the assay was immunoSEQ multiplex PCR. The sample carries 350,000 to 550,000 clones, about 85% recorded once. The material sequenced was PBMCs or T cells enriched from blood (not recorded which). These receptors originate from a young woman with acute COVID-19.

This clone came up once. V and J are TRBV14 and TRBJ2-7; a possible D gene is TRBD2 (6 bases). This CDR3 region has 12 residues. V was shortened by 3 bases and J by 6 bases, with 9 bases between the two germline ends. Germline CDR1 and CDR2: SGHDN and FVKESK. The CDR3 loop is CASSQGTGEQYF. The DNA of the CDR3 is TGTGCCAGCAGCCAGGGGACTGGCGAGCAGTACTTC.

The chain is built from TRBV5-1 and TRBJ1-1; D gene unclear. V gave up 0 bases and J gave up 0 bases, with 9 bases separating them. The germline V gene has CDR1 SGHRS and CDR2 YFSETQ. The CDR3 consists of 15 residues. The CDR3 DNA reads TGCGCCAGCAGCTTGGGTTACATCATGAACACTGAAGCTTTCTTT. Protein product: CASSLGYIMNTEAFF.

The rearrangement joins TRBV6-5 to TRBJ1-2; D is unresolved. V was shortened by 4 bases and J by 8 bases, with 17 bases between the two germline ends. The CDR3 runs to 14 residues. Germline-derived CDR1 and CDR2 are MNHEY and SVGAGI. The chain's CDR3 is CASSSRRYIEGYTF. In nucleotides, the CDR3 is TGTGCCAGCAGTTCCCGGCGGTATATAGAAGGCTACACCTTC.

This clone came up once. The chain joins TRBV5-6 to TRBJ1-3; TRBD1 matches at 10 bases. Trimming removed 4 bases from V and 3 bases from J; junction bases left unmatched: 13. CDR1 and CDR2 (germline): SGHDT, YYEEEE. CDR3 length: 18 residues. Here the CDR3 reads CASSAVPGQGFVGNTIYF. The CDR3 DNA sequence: TGTGCCAGCAGCGCTGTCCCGGGACAGGGGTTTGTTGGAAACACCATATATTTT.

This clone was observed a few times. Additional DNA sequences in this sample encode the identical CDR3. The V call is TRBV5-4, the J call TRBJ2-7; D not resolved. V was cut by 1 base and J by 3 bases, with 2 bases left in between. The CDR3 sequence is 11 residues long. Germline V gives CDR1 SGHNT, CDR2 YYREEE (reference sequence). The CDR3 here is CASSLYYEQYF. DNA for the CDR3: TGTGCCAGCAGCTTGTACTACGAGCAGTACTTC. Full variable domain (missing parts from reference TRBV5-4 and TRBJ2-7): ETGVTQSPTHLIKTRGQQVTLRCSSQSGHNTVSWYQQALGQGPQFIFQYYREEENGRGNFPPRFSGLQFPNYSSELNVNALELDDSALYLCASSLYYEQYFGPGTRLTVT.

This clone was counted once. CDR3 coding DNA: TGTGCCAGCAGTTACCCCACTCTACAGGGTAGGACAGATACGCAGTATTTT. It yields the protein CASSYPTLQGRTDTQYF. This chain links TRBV6-2 or TRBV6-3 with TRBJ2-3, with D possibly being TRBD1 (6 bases). This CDR3 spans 17 amino acids. Deletions cut 2 bases from V and 3 bases from J, with 18 bases between. Germline V gene sequence: CDR1 MNHEY, CDR2 SVGEGT.

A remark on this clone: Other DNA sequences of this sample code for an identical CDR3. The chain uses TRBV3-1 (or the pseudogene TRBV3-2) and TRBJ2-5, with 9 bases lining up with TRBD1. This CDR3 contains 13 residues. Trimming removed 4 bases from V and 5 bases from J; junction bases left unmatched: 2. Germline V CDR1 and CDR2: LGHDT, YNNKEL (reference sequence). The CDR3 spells CASSRQGVETQYF. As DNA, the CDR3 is TGTGCCAGCAGCCGACAGGGGGTGGAGACCCAGTACTTC.

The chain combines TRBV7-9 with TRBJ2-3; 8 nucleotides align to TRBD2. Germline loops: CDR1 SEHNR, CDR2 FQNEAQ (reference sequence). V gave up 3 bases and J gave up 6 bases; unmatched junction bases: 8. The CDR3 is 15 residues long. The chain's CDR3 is CASSFAGGPSDTQYF. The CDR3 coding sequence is TGTGCCAGCAGCTTCGCGGGAGGCCCTTCGGATACGCAGTATTTT.

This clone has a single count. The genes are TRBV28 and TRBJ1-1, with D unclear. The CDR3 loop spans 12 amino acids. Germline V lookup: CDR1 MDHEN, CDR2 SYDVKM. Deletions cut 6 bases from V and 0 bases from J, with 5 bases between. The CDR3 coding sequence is TGTGCCAGCAGAACAATGAACACTGAAGCTTTCTTT. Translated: CASRTMNTEAFF. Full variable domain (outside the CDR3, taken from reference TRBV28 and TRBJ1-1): DVKVTQSSRYLVKRTGEKVFLECVQDMDHENMFWYRQDPGLGLRLIYFSYDVKMKEKGDIPEGYSVSREKKERFSLILESASTNQTSMYLCASRTMNTEAFFGQGTRLTVV.

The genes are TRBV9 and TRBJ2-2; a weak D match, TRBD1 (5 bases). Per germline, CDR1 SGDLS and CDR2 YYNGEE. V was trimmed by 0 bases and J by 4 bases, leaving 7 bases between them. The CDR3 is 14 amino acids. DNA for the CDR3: TGTGCCAGCAGCGTAGAGACAGTCACCGGGGAGCTGTTTTTT. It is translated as CASSVETVTGELFF. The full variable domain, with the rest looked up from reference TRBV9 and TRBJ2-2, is DSGVTQTPKHLITATGQRVTLRCSPRSGDLSVYWYQQSLDQGLQFLIQYYNGEERAKGNILERFSAQQFPDLHSELNLSSLELGDSALYFCASSVETVTGELFFGEGSRLTVL.

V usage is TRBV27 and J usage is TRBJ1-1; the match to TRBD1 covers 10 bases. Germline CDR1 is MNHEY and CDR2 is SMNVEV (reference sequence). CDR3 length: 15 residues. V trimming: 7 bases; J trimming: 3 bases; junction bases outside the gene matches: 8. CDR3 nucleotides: TGTGCCAGCACCTCCGGGACAGGGGCATACACTGAAGCTTTCTTT. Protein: CASTSGTGAYTEAFF.

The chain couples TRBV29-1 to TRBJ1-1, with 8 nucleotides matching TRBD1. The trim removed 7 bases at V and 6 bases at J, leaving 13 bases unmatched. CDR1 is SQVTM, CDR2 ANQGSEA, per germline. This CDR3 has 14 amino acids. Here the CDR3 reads CSARSRTGPAEAFF. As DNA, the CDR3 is TGCAGCGCCCGGTCCAGGACAGGGCCCGCTGAAGCTTTCTTT.

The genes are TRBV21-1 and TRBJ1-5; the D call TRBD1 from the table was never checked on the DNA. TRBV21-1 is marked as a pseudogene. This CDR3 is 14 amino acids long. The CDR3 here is CASSNDRGSQPQHF. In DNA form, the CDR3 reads TGTGCCAGCAGCAATGACAGGGGAAGTCAGCCCCAGCATTTT.

The DNA of the CDR3 is TGTGCCAGCAGGGACCGTAACAGGGGCTACGAGCAGTACTTC. Protein: CASRDRNRGYEQYF. The chain is built from TRBV27 and TRBJ2-7; TRBD1 aligns across 7 bases. From germline, CDR1 is MNHEY and CDR2 SMNVEV (reference sequence). Trimming took 6 bases from V and 3 from J; bases not matched to a gene: 8. CDR3 length: 14 amino acids.

CDR3 region: CSARRNTEAFF. As DNA, the CDR3 is TGCAGTGCTAGGCGGAACACTGAAGCTTTCTTT. The chain uses TRBV20-1 and TRBJ1-1; D gene unclear. V gave up 3 bases and J gave up 1 base, with 3 bases separating them. CDR1 is DFQATT and CDR2 is SNEGSKA in the germline V gene (reference sequence). This CDR3 contains 11 residues.

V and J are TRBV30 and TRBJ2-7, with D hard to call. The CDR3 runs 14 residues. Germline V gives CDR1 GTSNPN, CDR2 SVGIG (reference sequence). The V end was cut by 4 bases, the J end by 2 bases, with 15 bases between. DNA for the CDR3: TGTGCCTGGACAAAGAGGAAGCCCCCCTACGAGCAGTACTTC. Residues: CAWTKRKPPYEQYF.